This TCR beta chain was captured by sequencing in a study of T cell repertoires in cytomegalovirus infection. Study context: The study used recently identified HLA-C-restricted and well-studied HLA-B-restricted CMV epitopes. Findings and limits, study-wide: In two of eight donors, the top clonotype was HLA-C-restricted CMV-specific. Summed frequency of public TCR beta families distinguished CMV carriers with the relevant HLA.

TCRdb reanalysed the reads using MiXCR and keeps one entry per CDR3 protein. Among about 770,000 distinct CDR3 sequences, 25% to 30% were seen once, and the ten largest hold under 15%. The table lists this clonotype with many counts. The antigen remains undetermined. The CDR3 consists of 14 residues. V lost 4 bases, J lost 1 base, and 9 bases lay in between. The TCR originated in a human donor in good health (CMV status not recorded). Some clones in this sample may be carry-over from other donors' samples. This sample comprised cultured CD8+ T cells from PBMCs, obtained from culture after CMV antigen stimulation. The rearrangement joins TRBV12-3 or TRBV12-4 to TRBJ2-3, with D possibly called TRBD1 or TRBD2 (6 bases each). The chain's CDR3 is CASSYGGRTDTQYF. In DNA form, the CDR3 reads TGTGCCAGCAGTTACGGGGGCCGCACAGATACGCAGTATTTT.